This TCR beta chain was captured by sequencing in a study of blood T cell repertoires in COVID-19. Trimming removed 6 bases at V and 4 bases at J, with 19 bases between. Germline V gene sequence: CDR1 MNHEY, CDR2 SVGAGI. The CDR3 totals 15 residues. Sequencing used immunoSEQ multiplex PCR; TCRdb keeps in-frame clones, though not all of them. The table has 300,000 to 350,000 clones, 80% to 90% seen once. This chain connects TRBV6-5 to TRBJ2-7; tentatively, D is TRBD2 (7 bases). This sequence was found in a woman aged 18-35 years who had recovered from COVID-19. Material for sequencing was PBMCs or T cells enriched from blood (not recorded which). The CDR3 DNA reads as TGTGCCAGCAGGGGGGGGGCGGGAGCTCAATACGAGCAGTACTTC. This translates into CASRGGAGAQYEQYF.